Following are 2 T cell receptor beta chains from one sample sequenced in a study of siplizumab effects on memory and regulatory T cells. The data were produced by immunoSEQ multiplex PCR, yet TCRdb's version contains in-frame clones alone and is incomplete. The table records 110,000 or so clones, about 91% of them present only once. Sequencing input: Tregs sorted from blood. These receptor sequences come from a human donor in good health.

CDR3 nucleotides: TGCAGCGTTGATTCTGTCTCTTTGAACACTGAAGCTTTCTTT. Translation: CSVDSVSLNTEAFF. The chain combines TRBV29-1 with TRBJ1-1; D not certain. Per germline, CDR1 SQVTM and CDR2 ANQGSEA. The CDR3 contains 14 residues. V was trimmed by 3 bases and J by 0 bases, leaving 11 bases between them.

J is TRBJ1-2 and V is TRBV7-2; the D is unclear. Trimming took off 5 bases at V and 5 bases at J, with 9 bases between the two ends. The CDR3 loop spans 12 amino acids. From germline, CDR1 is SGHTA and CDR2 FQGNSA. The CDR3 DNA reads as TGTGCCAGCAGCCACGCTGGATATGGCTACACCTTC. Translating gives CASSHAGYGYTF.